These T cell receptor beta chains were read from a single sample in a study of blood T cell repertoires in COVID-19. Measured with immunoSEQ multiplex PCR; TCRdb has only the in-frame clones, and not every one. The sample has 230,000 or so clones, roughly 80% seen once; the top ten hold nearly 20%. The specimen was peripheral blood. These receptors came from a man aged 25 to 45 with active or convalescent COVID-19. Both conserved end residues are part of each CDR3. The order of the fields is CDR3 length, clone size, J gene, V gene, D gene, CDR3 protein, CDR3 DNA. D genes are given only for firm matches. Size tells how often a clone was seen (once, few, many) or the class of an expanded clone, and some rows leave it out.

13 | - | TRBJ1-2 | TRBV6-5 | - | CASSYSNRGGYTF | TGTGCCAGCAGTTACTCGAATAGGGGTGGCTACACCTTC
15 | once | TRBJ2-2 | TRBV11-3 | TRBD2 | CASSLASGPTGELFF | TGTGCCAGCAGCTTAGCTAGCGGGCCCACCGGGGAGCTGTTTTTT
14 | - | TRBJ2-7 | TRBV4-3 | - | CASSQGVVTYEQYF | TGCGCCAGCAGCCAAGGCGTGGTAACCTACGAGCAGTACTTC
14 | - | TRBJ1-4 | TRBV5-8 | TRBD1 | CASSRDSSNEKLFF | TGTGCCAGCAGCAGGGACAGCAGTAATGAAAAACTGTTTTTT
15 | - | TRBJ1-1 | TRBV10-3 | TRBD1 | CAISGGTGGWTEAFF | TGTGCCATCAGTGGGGGAACAGGGGGCTGGACTGAAGCTTTCTTT
13 | - | TRBJ1-1 | TRBV2 | - | CASSEAGTREAFF | TGTGCCAGCAGTGAAGCGGGGACAAGAGAAGCTTTCTTT
19 | - | TRBJ2-3 | TRBV3-1/TRBV3-2 | TRBD2 | CASSQWYLARGASMDTQYF | TGTGCCAGCAGCCAATGGTATCTGGCGCGGGGGGCGTCAATGGATACGCAGTATTTT
13 | few | TRBJ1-5 | TRBV30 | - | CAWSAPTTQPQHF | TGTGCCTGGAGTGCCCCTACCACCCAGCCCCAGCATTTT
15 | - | TRBJ2-3 | TRBV28 | - | CASSWNGEGVDTQYF | TGTGCCAGCAGTTGGAACGGGGAGGGGGTAGATACGCAGTATTTT
16 | - | TRBJ2-3 | TRBV5-1 | TRBD2 | CASSFSQLTSADTQYF | TGCGCCAGCAGTTTTTCCCAACTCACTAGCGCAGATACGCAGTATTTT
13 | - | TRBJ2-7 | TRBV4-2 | - | CASSQDGAREQYF | TGTGCCAGCAGCCAAGATGGGGCTCGCGAGCAGTACTTC
15 | - | TRBJ2-4 | TRBV5-1 | TRBD2 | CASSLLAGGANIQYF | TGCGCCAGCAGCTTACTAGCGGGAGGTGCAAACATTCAGTACTTC
14 | few | TRBJ1-4 | TRBV16 | TRBD1 | CASLPRGRQEKLFF | TGTGCCAGCCTACCGAGGGGGCGGCAAGAAAAACTGTTTTTT
13 | - | TRBJ1-2 | TRBV5-6 | - | CASSLTRDDGYTF | TGTGCCAGCAGCTTGACCAGGGATGATGGCTACACCTTC
14 | - | TRBJ1-2 | TRBV10-2 | TRBD1 | CASTTGGSNYGYTF | TGCGCCAGCACTACAGGGGGCAGTAACTATGGCTACACCTTC
15 | - | TRBJ2-3 | TRBV6-4 | TRBD2 | CASSDGTSSTDTQYF | TGTGCCAGCAGTGACGGGACTAGTAGCACAGATACGCAGTATTTT
18 | few | TRBJ2-1 | TRBV7-2 | TRBD2 | CASSLESVGRRERVEQFF | TGTGCCAGCAGCTTAGAGAGCGTCGGGCGGCGGGAGCGGGTTGAGCAGTTCTTC
16 | - | TRBJ2-5 | TRBV28 | - | CASSPLGARYEETQYF | TGTGCCAGCAGCCCCCTTGGGGCACGTTACGAAGAGACCCAGTACTTC
14 | - | TRBJ1-5 | TRBV5-8 | - | CASSLGHRNQPQHF | TGTGCCAGCAGCTTGGGGCACCGCAATCAGCCCCAGCATTTT
15 | - | TRBJ2-1 | TRBV7-7 | - | CASSVDSAPYNEQFF | TGTGCTAGCAGCGTCGACAGTGCCCCGTACAATGAGCAGTTCTTC
14 | once | TRBJ1-1 | TRBV3-1/TRBV3-2 | - | CASSQETENTEAFF | TGTGCCAGCAGCCAAGAGACAGAGAACACTGAAGCTTTCTTT
14 | - | TRBJ2-5 | TRBV5-1 | - | CASSLLAIQETQYF | TGCGCCAGCAGCTTATTAGCAATCCAAGAGACCCAGTACTTC
15 | - | TRBJ1-2 | TRBV4-1 | - | CASSQEGIPSYGYTF | TGCGCCAGCAGCCAAGAGGGTATCCCTAGCTATGGCTACACCTTC
18 | - | TRBJ2-6 | TRBV18 | - | CASSRRQGLSSGANVLTF | TGTGCCAGCTCTCGACGACAGGGACTCTCGAGTGGGGCCAACGTCCTGACTTTC
13 | once | TRBJ1-1 | TRBV5-6 | - | CASSATRNTEAFF | TGTGCCAGCAGCGCGACAAGGAACACTGAAGCTTTCTTT
15 | - | TRBJ1-4 | TRBV21-1 | - | CASPPRRARGGKLFF | TGTGCCAGCCCCCCCCGCCGGGCCCGGGGTGGGAAACTGTTTTTT
15 | - | TRBJ2-1 | TRBV11-2 | - | CASRDSGNSYNEQFF | TGTGCCAGCAGAGATAGCGGAAACTCCTACAATGAGCAGTTCTTC
15 | - | TRBJ1-6 | TRBV5-5 | TRBD1 | CASTSTGNGNSPLHF | TGTGCCAGCACCTCGACAGGGAATGGGAATTCACCCCTCCACTTT
15 | - | TRBJ2-7 | TRBV19 | TRBD2 | CANRLAGGPVGEQYF | TGTGCCAACCGACTAGCGGGAGGGCCTGTCGGCGAGCAGTACTTC
13 | few | TRBJ1-2 | TRBV11-2 | - | CASSFNLNYGYTF | TGTGCCAGCAGCTTCAACCTAAACTATGGCTACACCTTC
13 | - | TRBJ1-2 | TRBV6-6 | - | CASWGGDVNGYTF | TGTGCCAGCTGGGGCGGGGACGTTAATGGCTACACCTTC
21 | - | TRBJ2-1 | TRBV29-1 | TRBD2 | CSVLGLASSTMSSSRRNEQFF | TGCAGCGTCCTCGGACTAGCGAGTTCTACAATGAGCAGTTCTCGTCGGAATGAGCAGTTCTTC
16 | - | TRBJ2-7 | TRBV6-2/TRBV6-3 | TRBD2 | CASSYSPAGGPREQYF | TGTGCCAGCAGTTACTCGCCAGCGGGAGGGCCTCGGGAGCAGTACTTC
16 | - | TRBJ1-1 | TRBV21-1 | - | CASSKVDRGENTEAFF | TGTGCCAGCAGCAAGGTTGACAGGGGCGAGAACACTGAAGCTTTCTTT
14 | - | TRBJ1-2 | TRBV6-5 | - | CASSYSGLGYGYTF | TGTGCCAGCAGTTACTCCGGACTTGGCTATGGCTACACCTTC
16 | - | TRBJ2-3 | TRBV2 | - | CASSGPRGQSTDTQYF | TGTGCCAGCAGTGGCCCCAGAGGTCAGAGCACAGATACGCAGTATTTT
17 | - | TRBJ1-4 | TRBV3-1/TRBV3-2 | - | CASSQDPRGRTNEKLFF | TGTGCCAGCAGCCAAGACCCCCGGGGTCGAACTAATGAAAAACTGTTTTTT
14 | - | TRBJ2-5 | TRBV27 | TRBD2 | CASSLASGLGTQYF | TGTGCCAGCAGTTTGGCTAGCGGGTTAGGGACCCAGTACTTC
14 | few | TRBJ1-2 | TRBV30 | TRBD1 | CAWSGTGRNYGYTF | TGTGCCTGGAGTGGGACAGGGCGTAACTATGGCTACACCTTC
14 | - | TRBJ2-3 | TRBV19 | TRBD2 | CASRLAGGADTQYF | TGTGCCAGTAGACTAGCGGGGGGGGCCGATACGCAGTATTTT
11 | - | TRBJ1-4 | TRBV25-1 | - | CASSEGGRVLF | TGTGCCAGCAGTGAAGGGGGCAGGGTCCTTTTT
15 | - | TRBJ2-1 | TRBV19 | TRBD1 | CASSLSGGLGDEQFF | TGTGCCAGTAGCCTATCAGGGGGCCTGGGGGATGAGCAGTTCTTC
15 | - | TRBJ1-6 | TRBV28 | - | CASSNPGSYNSPLHF | TGTGCCAGCTCCAACCCGGGCTCCTATAATTCACCCCTCCACTTT
14 | - | TRBJ1-6 | TRBV6-1 | - | CASSEAPYGSPLHF | TGTGCCAGCAGTGAAGCCCCATACGGTTCACCCCTCCACTTT
13 | - | TRBJ2-2 | TRBV6-2/TRBV6-3 | - | CASSSLNTGELFF | TGTGCCAGCAGTTCCCTAAACACCGGGGAGCTGTTTTTT
13 | - | TRBJ2-3 | TRBV2 | TRBD2 | CASSGGTSGTQYF | TGTGCCAGCAGTGGGGGGACTAGTGGTACGCAGTATTTT
18 | many | TRBJ2-7 | TRBV9 | - | CASSVGGFLDSATYEQYF | TGTGCCAGCAGCGTAGGTGGTTTCTTAGACAGTGCCACCTACGAGCAGTACTTC
15 | - | TRBJ2-1 | TRBV7-9 | TRBD2 | CASIRVGSGSSEQFF | TGTGCCAGCATCCGGGTGGGTAGCGGGAGTAGTGAGCAGTTCTTC
17 | - | TRBJ1-6 | TRBV30 | TRBD1 | CAWSRDRGSSYNSPLHF | TGTGCCTGGAGCCGGGACAGGGGTAGCTCCTATAATTCACCCCTCCACTTT
14 | once | TRBJ2-1 | TRBV5-1 | TRBD1 | CASSLDRGYNEQFF | TGCGCCAGCAGCTTGGACAGGGGATACAATGAGCAGTTCTTC
16 | - | TRBJ2-3 | TRBV7-9 | TRBD2 | CASSFLAGSSTDTQYF | TGTGCCAGCAGCTTCCTAGCGGGGTCGAGCACAGATACGCAGTATTTT
15 | - | TRBJ2-3 | TRBV4-3 | TRBD1 | CASSQGRGSTDTQYF | TGCGCCAGCAGCCAAGGCAGGGGGAGCACAGATACGCAGTATTTT
14 | - | TRBJ2-7 | TRBV5-1 | TRBD1 | CASSPDRETYEQYF | TGCGCCAGCAGCCCTGACAGGGAGACCTACGAGCAGTACTTC
16 | - | TRBJ1-1 | TRBV7-2 | TRBD1 | CASSPGQGRGNTEAFF | TGTGCCAGCAGCCCAGGACAGGGTAGGGGGAACACTGAAGCTTTCTTT
11 | - | TRBJ1-2 | TRBV6-5 | - | CASTMTLGYTF | TGTGCCAGCACTATGACACTTGGCTACACCTTC
14 | - | TRBJ1-1 | TRBV5-6 | - | CASSFGYSDTEAFF | TGTGCCAGCAGCTTTGGTTACTCGGACACTGAAGCTTTCTTT
18 | - | TRBJ1-6 | TRBV6-4 | TRBD1 | CASSERAQGWSYNSPLHF | TGTGCCAGCAGTGAACGCGCACAGGGGTGGTCCTATAATTCACCCCTCCACTTT
11 | - | TRBJ2-3 | TRBV20-1 | - | CSARVADTQYF | TGCAGTGCTAGAGTAGCAGATACGCAGTATTTT
15 | - | TRBJ1-2 | TRBV7-9 | TRBD1 | CASSLGQGQGYGYTF | TGTGCCAGCAGCCTTGGACAGGGGCAGGGCTATGGCTACACCTTC